This T cell receptor (beta chain) was sequenced for a study of CD8 T cells in Susac syndrome (dated by TCRdb to between 2019 and 2020). Notes on the research overall: The study used repertoire sequencing to test whether antigen drove CD8+ T cell activation and differentiation in Susac syndrome.

What the research found in general, with its limitations: The study acknowledged that relatively few individuals were included in the TCR sequencing and HLA analysis.

On this clonotype: Its antigen is still unknown. Base qualities are not provided; no much larger clone lies one nucleotide away.

RNA was extracted with the RNeasy kit and 0.5 to 1 ug was reverse transcribed using random hexamers. The immunoSEQ multiplex PCR assay, which covers 54 Vbeta and 13 Jbeta segments, was used to amplify TCR beta CDR3 regions. Bias from PCR amplification was corrected by using a synthetic template baseline for primer optimization and for computational correction. Regarding the original processing steps: Only productive sequences were kept, with reads annotated to V, D and J genes according to IMGT and analyzed in immunoSEQ Analyzer. Clonality was calculated as one minus the Shannon entropy normalized by log2 of the number of productive unique sequences. Public and private clones were assessed among the 100 most prevalent clones of each patient and control. Clones were defined as Susac-specific when absent from the healthy and MS cohorts, from fewer than 1,300 published viral clones and from other ImmuneACCESS disease sequences. In-frame beta chains were kept once TCRdb had trimmed the public reads at Q25 with fastp and called clones with MiXCR. Records with the same CDR3 protein are collapsed into one entry carrying the most frequent genes and DNA. The V and J calls were determined by TCRdb, not by the authors. The sample yields approximately 100,000 distinct CDR3 sequences; around 97% were counted once. More than 0.08% of the sample lies in the top ten.

Its CDR3 holds 13 amino acids, cysteine through phenylalanine. Of all the DNA, just the CDR3 is kept, 39 bases in frame from base 1. Deletion took 7 bases off V and 1 base off J, with a span of 13 bases between the germline ends. The germline V gene provides CDR1 SQVTM and CDR2 ANQGSEA. Peripheral blood CD8+ and CD4+ T cells from healthy donors, Susac syndrome patients and multiple sclerosis patients were profiled by high-throughput TCR beta sequencing. Healthy donors were included as age- and sex-matched controls. Bulk CD8+ and CD4+ T cells were purified by magnetic negative isolation, while CD8+ TEMRA cells were enriched using FACS. Blood was drawn into EDTA tubes, processed within 24 hours, and PBMCs were isolated by density gradient centrifugation. PBMCs intended for TCR sequencing were cryopreserved in liquid nitrogen and were subsequently thawed in a 37 degrees C water bath. A purity of at least 90% was achieved for sorted or isolated CD4+, CD8+ and CD8+ TEMRA cells.

The clonotype originates from a human donor in good health. The chain links TRBV29-1 with TRBJ1-2; TRBD1 might be the D gene, on 6 matching bases. Sequencing used CD4+ T cells from PBMCs. The nucleotide sequence reads TGCAGCGCTACCCGGACAGTTAACTATGGCTACACCTTC. The translation is CSATRTVNYGYTF.